This entry describes one T cell receptor (beta chain). TCRdb called the RT-PCR reads again in MiXCR, with one record for every CDR3 protein. The table shows 150,000 to 200,000 distinct CDR3 sequences, with over 9.5% occurring only once. Trimming removed 6 bases from V and 3 bases from J; junction bases left unmatched: 10. The CDR3 is 16 amino acids. This sample is drawn from a study of response to subunit inactivated influenza vaccine. The sample was also linked to a second study, of T cells expressing NK-cell markers. That study adds: 5'RACE template switching built TCR beta cDNA with unique molecular identifiers. For four donors, these clonotypes were likewise the leading ones in the CD3+CD56-NKG2C+ fraction.

Sequenced here: CD8+ T cells sorted from PBMCs, sampled 11 to 12 days after vaccination. V is TRBV12-3 or TRBV12-4 and J is TRBJ2-1; 8 bases agree with TRBD1. The receptor was isolated from a man between 50 and 59 years old who received an inactivated influenza vaccine. The CDR3 coding sequence is TGTGCCAGCAGCGGAACTTGGACAGGGTTCTACAATGAGCAGTTCTTC. This translates into CASSGTWTGFYNEQFF.